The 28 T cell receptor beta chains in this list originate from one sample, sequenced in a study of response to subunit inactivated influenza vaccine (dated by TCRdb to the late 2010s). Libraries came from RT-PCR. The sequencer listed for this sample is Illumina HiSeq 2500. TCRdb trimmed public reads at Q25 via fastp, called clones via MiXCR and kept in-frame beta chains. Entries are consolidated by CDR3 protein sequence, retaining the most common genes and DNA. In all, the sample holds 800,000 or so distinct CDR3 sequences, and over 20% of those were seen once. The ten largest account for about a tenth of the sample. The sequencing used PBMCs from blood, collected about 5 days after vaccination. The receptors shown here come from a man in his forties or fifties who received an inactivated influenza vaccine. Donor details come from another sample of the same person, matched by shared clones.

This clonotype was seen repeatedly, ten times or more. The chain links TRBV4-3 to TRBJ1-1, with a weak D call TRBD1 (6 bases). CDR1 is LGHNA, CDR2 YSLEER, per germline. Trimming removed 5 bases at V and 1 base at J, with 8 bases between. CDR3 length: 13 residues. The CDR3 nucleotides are TGCGCCAGCAGCACGGACAGGAACACTGAAGCTTTCTTT. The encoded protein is CASSTDRNTEAFF.

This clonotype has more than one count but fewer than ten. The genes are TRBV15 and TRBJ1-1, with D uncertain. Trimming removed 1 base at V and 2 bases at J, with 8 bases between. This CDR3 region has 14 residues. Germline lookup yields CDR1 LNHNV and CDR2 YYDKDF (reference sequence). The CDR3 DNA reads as TGTGCCACCAGCAGAGTGCTCCTTAACACTGAAGCTTTCTTT. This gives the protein CATSRVLLNTEAFF. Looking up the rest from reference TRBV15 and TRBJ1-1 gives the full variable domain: DAMVIQNPRYQVTQFGKPVTLSCSQTLNHNVMYWYQQKSSQAPKLLFHYYDKDFNNEADTPDNFQSRRPNTSFCFLDIRSPGLGDTAMYLCATSRVLLNTEAFFGQGTRLTVV.

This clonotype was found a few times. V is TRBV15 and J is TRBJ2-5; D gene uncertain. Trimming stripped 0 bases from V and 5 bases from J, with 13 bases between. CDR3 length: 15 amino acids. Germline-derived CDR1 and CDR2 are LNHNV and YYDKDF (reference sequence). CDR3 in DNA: TGTGCCACCAGCAGAGATAGTACGGGCTTCGAGACCCAGTACTTC. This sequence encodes CATSRDSTGFETQYF. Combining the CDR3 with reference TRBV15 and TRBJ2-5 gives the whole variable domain DAMVIQNPRYQVTQFGKPVTLSCSQTLNHNVMYWYQQKSSQAPKLLFHYYDKDFNNEADTPDNFQSRRPNTSFCFLDIRSPGLGDTAMYLCATSRDSTGFETQYFGPGTRLLVL.

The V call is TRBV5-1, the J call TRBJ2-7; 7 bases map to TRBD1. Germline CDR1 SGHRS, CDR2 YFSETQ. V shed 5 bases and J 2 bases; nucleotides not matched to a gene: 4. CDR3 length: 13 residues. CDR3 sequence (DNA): TGCGCCAGCAGGGAAGACAGGGCCTACGAGCAGTACTTC. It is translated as CASREDRAYEQYF.

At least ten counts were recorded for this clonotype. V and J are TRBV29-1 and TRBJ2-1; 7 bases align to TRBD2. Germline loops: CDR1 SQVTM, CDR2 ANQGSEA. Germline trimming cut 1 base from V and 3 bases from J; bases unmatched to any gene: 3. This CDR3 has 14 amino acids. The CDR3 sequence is CSVEGEGFYNEQFF. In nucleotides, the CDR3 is TGCAGCGTTGAAGGGGAGGGCTTCTACAATGAGCAGTTCTTC.

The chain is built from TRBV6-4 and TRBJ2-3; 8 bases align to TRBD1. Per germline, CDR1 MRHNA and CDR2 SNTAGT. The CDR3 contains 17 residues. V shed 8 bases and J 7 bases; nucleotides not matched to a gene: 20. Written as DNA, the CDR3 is TGTGCCAGCTCCAACTCAGACGGGACAGGCGAACGATATACGCAGTATTTT. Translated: CASSNSDGTGERYTQYF.

The CDR3: CATVEHKDTQYF. CDR3 DNA: TGTGCCACTGTAGAGCACAAGGATACGCAGTATTTT. The chain carries TRBV6-2 or TRBV6-3 and TRBJ2-3; D not certain. Trimming left V 10 bases short and J 6 bases short, with 14 bases between. The germline V gene has CDR1 MNHEY and CDR2 SVGEGT. CDR3 length: 12 amino acids.

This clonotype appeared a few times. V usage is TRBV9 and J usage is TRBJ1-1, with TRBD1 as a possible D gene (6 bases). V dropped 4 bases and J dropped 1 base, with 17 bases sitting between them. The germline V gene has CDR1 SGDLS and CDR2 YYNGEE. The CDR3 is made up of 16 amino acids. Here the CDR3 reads CASSRGGHPQNTEAFF. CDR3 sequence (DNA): TGTGCCAGCAGCAGAGGGGGGCACCCCCAGAACACTGAAGCTTTCTTT. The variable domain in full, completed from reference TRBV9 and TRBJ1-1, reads DSGVTQTPKHLITATGQRVTLRCSPRSGDLSVYWYQQSLDQGLQFLIQYYNGEERAKGNILERFSAQQFPDLHSELNLSSLELGDSALYFCASSRGGHPQNTEAFFGQGTRLTVV.

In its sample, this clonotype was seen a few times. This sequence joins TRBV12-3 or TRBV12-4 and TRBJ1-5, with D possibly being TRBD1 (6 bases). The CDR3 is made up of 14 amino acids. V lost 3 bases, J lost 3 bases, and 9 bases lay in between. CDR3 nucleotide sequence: TGTGCCAGCAGTTTGCAGGGGTTCAATCAGCCCCAGCATTTT. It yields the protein CASSLQGFNQPQHF.

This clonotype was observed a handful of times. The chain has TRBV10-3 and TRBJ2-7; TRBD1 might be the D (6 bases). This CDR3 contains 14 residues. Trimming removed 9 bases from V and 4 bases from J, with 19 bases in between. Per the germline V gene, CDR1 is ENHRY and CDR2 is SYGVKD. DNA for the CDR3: TGTGCCATAAACCCCGGGACGGGGACATACGAGCAGTACTTC. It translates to CAINPGTGTYEQYF.

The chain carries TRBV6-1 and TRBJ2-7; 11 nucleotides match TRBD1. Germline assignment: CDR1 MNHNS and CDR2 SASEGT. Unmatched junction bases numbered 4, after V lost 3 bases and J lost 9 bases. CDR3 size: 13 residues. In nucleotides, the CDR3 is TGTGCCAGCAGTGAGGACAGGGGGCGCCCGCAGTACTTC. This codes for CASSEDRGRPQYF.

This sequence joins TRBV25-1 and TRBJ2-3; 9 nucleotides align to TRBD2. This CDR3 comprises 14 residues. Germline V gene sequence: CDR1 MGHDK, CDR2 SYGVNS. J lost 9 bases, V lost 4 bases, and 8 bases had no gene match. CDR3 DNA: TGTGCCAGCAGTGTGATTAGCGGGAGAGGCACGCAGTATTTT. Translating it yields CASSVISGRGTQYF.

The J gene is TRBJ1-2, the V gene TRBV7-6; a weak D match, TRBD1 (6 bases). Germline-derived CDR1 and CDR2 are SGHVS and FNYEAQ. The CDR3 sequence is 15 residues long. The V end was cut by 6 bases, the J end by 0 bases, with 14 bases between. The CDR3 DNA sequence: TGTGCCAGCAGTATCGGATGGGGGCCTAACTATGGCTACACCTTC. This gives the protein CASSIGWGPNYGYTF.

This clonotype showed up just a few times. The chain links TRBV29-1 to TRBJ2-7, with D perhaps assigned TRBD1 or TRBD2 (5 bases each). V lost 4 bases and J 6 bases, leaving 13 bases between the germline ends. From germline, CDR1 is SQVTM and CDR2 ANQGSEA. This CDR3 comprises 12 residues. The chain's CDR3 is CSVVRRAGEQYF. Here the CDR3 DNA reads TGCAGCGTTGTACGCAGGGCGGGCGAGCAGTACTTC.

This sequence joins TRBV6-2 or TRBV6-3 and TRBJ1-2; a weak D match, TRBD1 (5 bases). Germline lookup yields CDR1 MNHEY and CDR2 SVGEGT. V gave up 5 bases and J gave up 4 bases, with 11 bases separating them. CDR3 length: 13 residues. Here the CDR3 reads CASSPTVSYGYTF. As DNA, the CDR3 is TGTGCCAGCAGTCCGACAGTTAGCTATGGCTACACCTTC.

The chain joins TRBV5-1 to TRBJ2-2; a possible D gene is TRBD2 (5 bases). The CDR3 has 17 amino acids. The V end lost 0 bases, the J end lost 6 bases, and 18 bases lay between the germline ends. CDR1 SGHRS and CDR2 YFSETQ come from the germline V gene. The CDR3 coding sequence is TGCGCCAGCAGCTTGGCCCCTAGCCGATTTAACGCCGGGGAGCTGTTTTTT. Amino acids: CASSLAPSRFNAGELFF. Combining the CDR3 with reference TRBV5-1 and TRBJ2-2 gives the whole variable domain KAGVTQTPRYLIKTRGQQVTLSCSPISGHRSVSWYQQTPGQGLQFLFEYFSETQRNKGNFPGRFSGRQFSNSRSEMNVSTLELGDSALYLCASSLAPSRFNAGELFFGEGSRLTVL.

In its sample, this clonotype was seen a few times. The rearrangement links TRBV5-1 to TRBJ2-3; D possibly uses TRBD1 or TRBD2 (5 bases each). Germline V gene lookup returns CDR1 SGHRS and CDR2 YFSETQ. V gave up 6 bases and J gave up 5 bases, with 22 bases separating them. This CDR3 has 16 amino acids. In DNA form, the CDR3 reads TGCGCCAGCACCAAATACTCGGGGACCCCCGGAGATACGCAGTATTTT. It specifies CASTKYSGTPGDTQYF.

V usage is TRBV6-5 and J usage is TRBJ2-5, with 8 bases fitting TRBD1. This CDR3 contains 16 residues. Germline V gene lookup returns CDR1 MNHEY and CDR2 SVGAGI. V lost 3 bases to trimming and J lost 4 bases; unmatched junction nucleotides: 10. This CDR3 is CASSYPPGQEIETQYF. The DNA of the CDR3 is TGTGCCAGCAGTTATCCTCCGGGACAGGAGATAGAGACCCAGTACTTC.

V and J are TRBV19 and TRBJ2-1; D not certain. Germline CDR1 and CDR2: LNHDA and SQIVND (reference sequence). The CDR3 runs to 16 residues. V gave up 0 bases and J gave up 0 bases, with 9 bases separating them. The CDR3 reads CASSIEGSSSYNEQFF. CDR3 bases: TGTGCCAGTAGTATAGAGGGCAGTAGCTCCTACAATGAGCAGTTCTTC.

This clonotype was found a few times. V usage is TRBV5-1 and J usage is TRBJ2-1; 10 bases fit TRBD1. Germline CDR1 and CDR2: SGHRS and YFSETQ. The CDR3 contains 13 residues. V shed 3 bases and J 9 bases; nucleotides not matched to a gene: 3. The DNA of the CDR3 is TGCGCCAGCAGCTCGGGACAGGGGACTGAGCAGTTCTTC. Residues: CASSSGQGTEQFF. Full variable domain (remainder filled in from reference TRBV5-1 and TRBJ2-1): KAGVTQTPRYLIKTRGQQVTLSCSPISGHRSVSWYQQTPGQGLQFLFEYFSETQRNKGNFPGRFSGRQFSNSRSEMNVSTLELGDSALYLCASSSGQGTEQFFGPGTRLTVL.

CDR3 DNA sequence: TGCAGTGCTAGAGAAACAAGACAGGGTATAGATCCCGGGGAGCTGTTTTTT. The encoded protein is CSARETRQGIDPGELFF. The chain combines TRBV20-1 with TRBJ2-2, with TRBD1 identical over 7 bases. The V and J ends lost 0 bases and 6 bases, in that order; junction bases with no gene match: 13. Germline values: CDR1 DFQATT, CDR2 SNEGSKA (reference sequence). The CDR3 has 17 amino acids.

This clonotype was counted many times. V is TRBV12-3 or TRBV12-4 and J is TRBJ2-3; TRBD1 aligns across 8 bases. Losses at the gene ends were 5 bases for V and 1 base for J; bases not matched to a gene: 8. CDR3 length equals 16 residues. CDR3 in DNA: TGTGCCAGCAGTCTCCTCAGGGGGCGCGGCACAGATACGCAGTATTTT. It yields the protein CASSLLRGRGTDTQYF.

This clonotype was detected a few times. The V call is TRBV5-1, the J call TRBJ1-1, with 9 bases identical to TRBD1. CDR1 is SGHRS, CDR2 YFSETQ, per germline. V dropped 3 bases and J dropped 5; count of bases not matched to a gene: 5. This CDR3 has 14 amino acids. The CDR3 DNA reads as TGCGCCAGCAGCTCAGACAGGGGGGGGACTGAAGCTTTCTTT. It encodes CASSSDRGGTEAFF.

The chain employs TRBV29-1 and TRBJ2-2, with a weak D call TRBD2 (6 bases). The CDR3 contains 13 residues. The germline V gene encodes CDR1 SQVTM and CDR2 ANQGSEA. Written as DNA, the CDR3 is TGCATCGGGGGAAGACGGGACACCGGGGAGCTGTTTTTT. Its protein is CIGGRRDTGELFF.

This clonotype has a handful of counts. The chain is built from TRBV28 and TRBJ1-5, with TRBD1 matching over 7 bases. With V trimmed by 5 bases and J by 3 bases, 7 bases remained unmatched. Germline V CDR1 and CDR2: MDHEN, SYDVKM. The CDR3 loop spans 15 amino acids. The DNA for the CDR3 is TGTGCCAGCAGTAGAACTGGGACAGCCAATCAGCCCCAGCATTTT. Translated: CASSRTGTANQPQHF.

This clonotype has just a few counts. The CDR3 nucleotides read TGTGCCAGCAGTGGGAGACCCACGGATACGCAGTATTTT. It specifies CASSGRPTDTQYF. The chain has TRBV12-3 or TRBV12-4 and TRBJ2-3; a weak D match, TRBD2 (5 bases). Trimming took off 5 bases at V and 6 bases at J, with 12 bases between the two ends. The CDR3 loop spans 13 amino acids.

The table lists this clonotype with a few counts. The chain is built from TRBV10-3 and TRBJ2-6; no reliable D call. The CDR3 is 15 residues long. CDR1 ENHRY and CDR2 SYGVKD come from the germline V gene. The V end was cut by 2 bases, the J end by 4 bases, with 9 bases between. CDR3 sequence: CAISEAGLGANVLTF. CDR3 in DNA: TGTGCCATCAGTGAGGCTGGGCTCGGGGCCAACGTCCTGACTTTC.

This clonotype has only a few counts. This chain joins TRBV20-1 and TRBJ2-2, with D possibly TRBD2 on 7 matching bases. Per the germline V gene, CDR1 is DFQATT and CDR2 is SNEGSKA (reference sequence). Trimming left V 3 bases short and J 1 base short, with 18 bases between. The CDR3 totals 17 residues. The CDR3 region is CSARPTVGGQNTGELFF. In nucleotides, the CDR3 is TGCAGTGCTAGGCCCACGGTGGGGGGGCAGAACACCGGGGAGCTGTTTTTT.